This T cell receptor beta chain was sequenced in a study of T cells after yellow fever vaccination (dated by TCRdb to between 2019 and 2020). Background for the entire study: The SMART-Seq v4 Ultra Low Input RNA kit was used to prepare libraries from fractions with low cell numbers. To follow T-cell clones before and after both primary and booster YFV17D yellow fever vaccination, bulk TCR alpha and beta repertoires underwent longitudinal sequencing. Two healthy male donors, one aged 18 to 30 and one aged 30 to 40 years, made up the cohort. Blood was drawn at multiple timepoints before and after primary and secondary immunization, with bulk PBMC replicates and cell subsets isolated.

TCR cDNA was synthesized by 5'RACE template switching, through which a universal primer site and unique molecular identifiers were introduced. cDNA synthesis was primed from both the TCR alpha and TCR beta constant segments. Libraries were amplified in two PCR steps, with sample barcodes and sequencing adapters added in the second step. Sequencing of libraries was performed on Illumina HiSeq 2500 (2x100 bp) or NovaSeq (2x150 bp). The authors' analysis ran thus. MIGEC was used to demultiplex reads and collapse the reads into UMI consensus sequences, and MiXCR was used for V(D)J alignment. Vaccine-responding clonotypes were identified with edgeR using replicate PBMC samples, with FDR below 0.01 and a log2 fold change above 5 up to day 15 being required. Each bulk clonotype was labeled CD4 or CD8 based on which sequenced repertoire, CD4 or CD8, contained the clonotype at higher abundance. The public reads were reanalyzed by TCRdb: fastp trimming at Q25, MiXCR alignment, in-frame beta chains only. Entries that share a CDR3 protein sequence are merged under the most common genes and DNA. The V and J calls and clone size are TCRdb's, not the authors'. Across this sample there are 500,000 to 650,000 distinct CDR3 sequences, with 10% to 15% seen only once. The top ten clones comprise more than 13% of the sample.

What the work shows at the level of the full study, not this receptor alone: Because abundant contaminating clonotypes from the bulk population could be contained in FACS-sorted repertoires, computational filtering was required. Compared with the primary T-cell response, the secondary T-cell response was faster but weaker, reaching its peak on day 5 rather than on day 15. A small fraction of clonotypes showed up in both the CD4 and CD8 compartments, probably as a result of convergent recombination. Because only a couple of donors were included in the study, the extent to which the findings can be generalized is limited. After the booster, most clones that had expanded after primary vaccination were detected again (around 97% of CD4 and around nine tenths of CD8), suggesting broad maintenance of memory.

What this sample's treatment or condition label stands for: live attenuated yellow fever vaccine strain. At each blood-draw timepoint, two biological replicates of bulk PBMCs were obtained. PBMCs were isolated from peripheral blood using a standard Ficoll-Paque protocol. RNA was extracted with TriZol from bulk PBMCs, CD4 and CD8 fractions, and dextramer-positive and dextramer-negative fractions. The germline V gene encodes CDR1 LNHDA and CDR2 SQIVND (reference sequence). V drops 3 bases and J drops 0 bases, leaving 11 bases in between. The CDR3, from cysteine to phenylalanine, totals 15 residues. Only CDR3 DNA remains: 45 bases, in frame from the first base. For this clonotype: Its antigen is not yet known. The record has no base qualities; no much larger clone is one base away.

This chain is built from TRBV19 and TRBJ1-2; no confident D gene assignment can be made. The specimen comprised PBMCs, sampled on the day of the yellow fever booster vaccination. This TCR derives from a man younger than 45 who received the YFV17D yellow fever vaccine. The nucleotide sequence is TGTGCCAGTAGTATGAAAGGCGGACCTAACTATGGCTACACCTTC. Translated, this is CASSMKGGPNYGYTF.